The rows below give T cell receptor beta chains drawn from one sample of a study of response to subunit inactivated influenza vaccine. TCRdb processed the RT-PCR reads anew with MiXCR; each CDR3 protein has one entry. The data show 600,000 to 700,000 distinct CDR3 sequences, 11% to 15% seen once. The specimen comprised PBMCs from blood, sampled approximately 15 days before vaccination. The source is a man in his fifties who received an inactivated influenza vaccine. Each CDR3 is given with its conserved first and last residue. D genes are given only for firm matches. The size entry is marked missing in some rows and otherwise reads once, few, many or a size class.

D,V,J,size,DNA,CDR3
NA,TRBV7-9,TRBJ2-1,NA,TGTGCCGCGGGGGCGGCCCCCAGGGACAATGAGCAGTTCTTC,CAAGAAPRDNEQFF
TRBD1,TRBV6-1,TRBJ1-1,few,TGTGCCAGCAGTGAATGGGCAGGGGGTATGTCGGGCACTGAAGCTTTCTTT,CASSEWAGGMSGTEAFF
NA,TRBV4-2,TRBJ2-4,NA,TGTGCCAGCAGCCAAGATTTTCTTAGGGAAAACATTCAGTACTTC,CASSQDFLRENIQYF
NA,TRBV7-6,TRBJ2-5,NA,TGTGCCAGCAGCTTAGGTACGGCAGCTCAAGAGACCCAGTACTTC,CASSLGTAAQETQYF
NA,TRBV5-5,TRBJ2-7,many,TGTGCCAGCAGCTTTGGCCATTCCTACGAGCAGTACTTC,CASSFGHSYEQYF
NA,TRBV7-2,TRBJ2-1,many,TGTGCCAGCAGCTTATGGTCTACCTACAATGAGCAGTTCTTC,CASSLWSTYNEQFF
TRBD2,TRBV7-2,TRBJ2-3,few,TGTGCCAGCAAACGACTAGCGGGGTATACGCAGTATTTT,CASKRLAGYTQYF
NA,TRBV14,TRBJ2-1,few,TGTGCCAGCAGCCATTTTAGGTCCGGCTCCTACAATGAGCAGTTCTTC,CASSHFRSGSYNEQFF
NA,TRBV10-3,TRBJ1-1,few,TGTGCCATCAGTCCAGGGGCAGAAGCTTTCTTT,CAISPGAEAFF
NA,TRBV7-2,TRBJ2-1,few,TGTGCCAGCAGCTTAGTCGGGTCACTGAAAAATGAGCAGTTCTTC,CASSLVGSLKNEQFF
NA,TRBV21-1,TRBJ2-7,NA,TGTGCCAGCAGCACAGGGGTTATCAACGAGCAGTACTTC,CASSTGVINEQYF
TRBD2,TRBV11-1,TRBJ2-2,NA,TGTGCCAGCAGCTTAGTTGGCGGCGGGAGGTCGAACACCGGGGAGCTGTTTTTT,CASSLVGGGRSNTGELFF
NA,TRBV28,TRBJ2-7,few,TGTGCCAGCAGACCCGGCCAGGGGGGGAGTGCCTACGAGCAGTACTTC,CASRPGQGGSAYEQYF
NA,TRBV12-3/TRBV12-4,TRBJ1-1,few,TGTGCCAGCACCACCCAAAACACTGAAGCTTTCTTT,CASTTQNTEAFF
TRBD2,TRBV6-2/TRBV6-3,TRBJ2-1,few,TGTGCCAGCAGGGGACTAGGAGGGTACAATGAGCAGTTCTTC,CASRGLGGYNEQFF
TRBD1,TRBV4-3,TRBJ2-3,few,TGCGCCAGCAGCCAAGTGGACAGGAACACAGATACGCAGTATTTT,CASSQVDRNTDTQYF
NA,TRBV14,TRBJ2-7,NA,TGTGCCAGCAGCCAAGATTGGTCCAGGGTCTACGAGCAGTACTTC,CASSQDWSRVYEQYF
TRBD1,TRBV7-6,TRBJ1-1,NA,TGTGCCAGCAGCTTAGGGTCACAGGGGGCTGGCACTGAAGCTTTCTTT,CASSLGSQGAGTEAFF
NA,TRBV7-2,TRBJ2-1,NA,TGTGCCAGCAGCTTGTACCCTCAGCTAGCGATCGATGAGCAGTTCTTC,CASSLYPQLAIDEQFF
NA,TRBV28,TRBJ2-1,NA,TGTGCCAGCAGCCTTACGGAGATCTACAATGAGCAGTTCTTC,CASSLTEIYNEQFF
TRBD2,TRBV5-1,TRBJ2-1,many,TGCGCCAGCAGTTTAGCGGGAGAGAATTACAATGAGCAGTTCTTC,CASSLAGENYNEQFF
TRBD2,TRBV6-4,TRBJ2-3,many,TGTGCCAGCAGCTACGGGACTAGCGGTGGCACAGATACGCAGTATTTT,CASSYGTSGGTDTQYF
NA,TRBV29-1,TRBJ2-5,NA,TGCAGCGCTAGCCCTCGGGGCACAGAGACCCAGTACTTC,CSASPRGTETQYF
NA,TRBV4-1,TRBJ2-5,NA,TGCGCCAGCAGCCCTCTCGGGGGCCTGGTTCGAGAGACCCAGTACTTC,CASSPLGGLVRETQYF
NA,TRBV5-1,TRBJ2-1,few,TGCGCCAGCAGCCCGGGGACCGGGGCGATATTTGAGCAGTTCTTC,CASSPGTGAIFEQFF
TRBD1,TRBV5-1,TRBJ1-6,NA,TGCGCCAGCAGCTTGGCTCCAGGGGGGGATTCACCCCTCCACTTT,CASSLAPGGDSPLHF
NA,TRBV28,TRBJ1-5,many,TGTGCCAGCAGTCCGGGGGGTTTTTATAATCAGCCCCAGCATTTT,CASSPGGFYNQPQHF
NA,TRBV20-1,TRBJ1-3,NA,TGCAGTGCTAGAGGCACCGGGACTGGGATACCCGTCATATATTTT,CSARGTGTGIPVIYF
NA,TRBV2,TRBJ1-2,NA,TGTGCCAGCAGCCCCGGTCAGGCGCCTAACTATGGCTACACCTTC,CASSPGQAPNYGYTF
TRBD1,TRBV29-1,TRBJ1-5,many,TGCAGCGTTATACAGGGGGCGGGCAGCAATCAGCCCCAGCATTTT,CSVIQGAGSNQPQHF
NA,TRBV12-3/TRBV12-4,TRBJ1-2,NA,TGTGCCAGCAGCCCCCCGAACCAGGGTTCCAACTATGGCTACACCTTC,CASSPPNQGSNYGYTF
TRBD2,TRBV11-2,TRBJ2-5,few,TGTGCCAGTAGTAATAGACGGACTAGCGGATTCCAAGAGACCCAGTACTTC,CASSNRRTSGFQETQYF
NA,TRBV20-1,TRBJ2-7,NA,TGCAGTGCTAGAGATAAGGACAGCTCCTACGAGCAGTACTTC,CSARDKDSSYEQYF
NA,TRBV21-1,TRBJ2-4,NA,TGTGCCAGCAGCGGGACTAGCGGGATTCTAGCCAAAAACATTCAGTACTTC,CASSGTSGILAKNIQYF
NA,TRBV21-1,TRBJ1-4,few,TGTGCCAGCAGCAAAGCCCAGGGGGCGCATGAAAAACTGTTTTTT,CASSKAQGAHEKLFF
NA,TRBV6-1,TRBJ2-1,NA,TGTGCCAGCAGTGAAGTGGGCTATGAGCAGTTCTTC,CASSEVGYEQFF
NA,TRBV21-1,TRBJ1-4,NA,TGTGCCAGCAGCAAAGGGAAAAGAAGGGGACAGGGGGCCGTCGGGGAAAAACTGTTTTTT,CASSKGKRRGQGAVGEKLFF
NA,TRBV7-8,TRBJ2-1,few,TGTGCCAGCAGCTTATGGGATGAGCAGTTCTTC,CASSLWDEQFF
NA,TRBV29-1,TRBJ1-5,NA,TGCAGCGTCCTTCCAGGGGAGGGTCAGCCCCAGCATTTT,CSVLPGEGQPQHF
TRBD1,TRBV3-1,TRBJ2-3,NA,TGTGCCAGCAGCCAAGATTCAGGGGGCGATGATACGCAGTATTTT,CASSQDSGGDDTQYF
NA,TRBV7-9,TRBJ1-2,NA,TGTGCCAGCAGCTCGTCCGGGACGCCAGTCACCTTC,CASSSSGTPVTF
NA,TRBV6-2/TRBV6-3,TRBJ2-1,many,TGTGCCAGCAGACGGACGAAGGAGCAGTTCTTC,CASRRTKEQFF
NA,TRBV6-1,TRBJ2-1,NA,TGTGCCAGCAGCTCTGTAAAATCTACTTACAATGAGCAGTTCTTC,CASSSVKSTYNEQFF
NA,TRBV7-2,TRBJ2-3,once,TGTGCCAGCAGCTTTACCCGGGGTGCAGATACGCAGTATTTT,CASSFTRGADTQYF
NA,TRBV2,TRBJ2-1,NA,TGTGCCAGCAGCACCCAGGGAGCTGAGCAGTTCTTC,CASSTQGAEQFF
NA,TRBV28,TRBJ2-7,few,TGTGCCAGCAGTTTGGAAATTCCGCTCGAGCAGTACTTC,CASSLEIPLEQYF
TRBD1,TRBV12-3/TRBV12-4,TRBJ2-2,NA,TGTGCCAGCAGGCCGCCGGCAGGGGGTTCGAACACCGGGGAGCTGTTTTTT,CASRPPAGGSNTGELFF